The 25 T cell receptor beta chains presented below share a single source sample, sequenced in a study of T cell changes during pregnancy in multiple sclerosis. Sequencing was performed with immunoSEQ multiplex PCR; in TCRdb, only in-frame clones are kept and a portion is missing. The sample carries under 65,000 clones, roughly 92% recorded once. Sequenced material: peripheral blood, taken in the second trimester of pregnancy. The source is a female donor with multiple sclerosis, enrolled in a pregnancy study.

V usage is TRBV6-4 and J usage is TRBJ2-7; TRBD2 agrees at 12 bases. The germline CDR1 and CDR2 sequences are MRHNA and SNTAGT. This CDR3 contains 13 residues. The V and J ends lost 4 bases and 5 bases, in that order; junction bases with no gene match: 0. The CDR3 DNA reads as TGTGCCAGCAGTGGACTAGCGGGAGACGAGCAGTACTTC. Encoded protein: CASSGLAGDEQYF.

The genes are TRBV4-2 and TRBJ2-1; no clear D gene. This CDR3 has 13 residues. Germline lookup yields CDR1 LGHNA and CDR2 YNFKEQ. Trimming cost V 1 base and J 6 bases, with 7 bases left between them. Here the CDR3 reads CASSQVGPNEQFF. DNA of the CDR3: TGTGCCAGCAGCCAAGTCGGTCCCAATGAGCAGTTCTTC.

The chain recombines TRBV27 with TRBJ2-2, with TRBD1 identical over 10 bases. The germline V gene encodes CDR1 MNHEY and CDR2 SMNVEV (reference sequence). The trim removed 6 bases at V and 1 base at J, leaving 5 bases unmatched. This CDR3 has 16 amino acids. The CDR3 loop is CASRPRTGGNTGELFF. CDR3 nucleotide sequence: TGTGCCAGCAGACCGAGGACAGGGGGGAACACCGGGGAGCTGTTTTTT.

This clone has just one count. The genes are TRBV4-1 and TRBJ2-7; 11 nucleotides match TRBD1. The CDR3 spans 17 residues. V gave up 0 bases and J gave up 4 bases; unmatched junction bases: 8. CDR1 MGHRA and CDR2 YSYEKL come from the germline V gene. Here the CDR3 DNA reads TGCGCCAGCAGCCAAGATTTTGCCGGACAGGGGGCATACGAGCAGTACTTC. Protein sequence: CASSQDFAGQGAYEQYF.

The DNA for the CDR3 is TGTGCCAGCAGCGCCGATTCGGGACAGCTATCAGTTTACGAGCAGTACTTC. Translation gives CASSADSGQLSVYEQYF. The chain joins TRBV9 to TRBJ2-7, with 7 bases that match TRBD1. Per the germline V gene, CDR1 is SGDLS and CDR2 is YYNGEE. The CDR3 is 17 amino acids. Losses at the gene ends were 3 bases for V and 4 bases for J; bases not matched to a gene: 16.

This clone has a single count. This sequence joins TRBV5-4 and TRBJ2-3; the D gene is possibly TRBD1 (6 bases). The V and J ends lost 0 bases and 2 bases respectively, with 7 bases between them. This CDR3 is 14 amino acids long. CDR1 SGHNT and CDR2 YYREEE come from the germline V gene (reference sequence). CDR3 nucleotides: TGTGCCAGCAGCTTGGAGGGGGTCACAGATACGCAGTATTTT. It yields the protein CASSLEGVTDTQYF.

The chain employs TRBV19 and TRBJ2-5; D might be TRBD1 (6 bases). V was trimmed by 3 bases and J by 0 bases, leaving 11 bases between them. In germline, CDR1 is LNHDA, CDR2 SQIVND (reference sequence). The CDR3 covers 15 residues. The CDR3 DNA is TGTGCCAGTAGTATCTCAGGGACAAACCAAGAGACCCAGTACTTC. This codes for CASSISGTNQETQYF.

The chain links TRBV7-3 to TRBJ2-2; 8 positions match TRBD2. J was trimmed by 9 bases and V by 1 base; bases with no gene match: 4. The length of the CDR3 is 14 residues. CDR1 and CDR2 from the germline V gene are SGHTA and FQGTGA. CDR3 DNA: TGTGCCAGCAGCTTAATGAGCGGGAGCAGGGAGCTGTTTTTT. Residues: CASSLMSGSRELFF.

This CDR3 reads CASSTLELDRGRVGNQPQHF. The CDR3 region has the DNA TGTGCCAGTAGTACCCTCGAGCTAGACAGGGGGCGTGTTGGCAATCAGCCCCAGCATTTT. The chain combines TRBV19 with TRBJ1-5; 10 bases map to TRBD1. The germline gives CDR1 LNHDA, CDR2 SQIVND (reference sequence). This CDR3 has 20 amino acids. The V gene end was trimmed by 4 bases and the J gene end by 2 bases; junction bases not matched to a gene: 17.

CDR3 residues: CASSFREGLTYEQYF. The CDR3 bases are TGTGCCAGCAGCTTCCGGGAGGGATTGACCTACGAGCAGTACTTC. The chain joins TRBV11-1 to TRBJ2-7; 8 bases line up with TRBD2. Germline loops: CDR1 SGHAT, CDR2 FQDESV (reference sequence). J was trimmed by 2 bases and V by 3 bases; bases with no gene match: 6. This CDR3 spans 15 amino acids.

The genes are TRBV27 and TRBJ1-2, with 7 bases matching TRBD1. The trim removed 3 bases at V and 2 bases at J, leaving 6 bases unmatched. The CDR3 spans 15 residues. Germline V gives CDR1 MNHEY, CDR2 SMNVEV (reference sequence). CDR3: CASSLTLGQNYGYTF. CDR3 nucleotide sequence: TGTGCCAGCAGTTTGACTCTGGGACAGAACTATGGCTACACCTTC.

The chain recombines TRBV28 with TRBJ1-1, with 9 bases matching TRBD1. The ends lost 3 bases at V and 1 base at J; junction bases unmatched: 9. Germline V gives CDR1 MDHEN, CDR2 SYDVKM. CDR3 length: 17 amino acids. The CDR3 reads CASSFIGQGNGNTEAFF. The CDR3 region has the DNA TGTGCCAGCAGTTTTATAGGACAGGGGAACGGGAACACTGAAGCTTTCTTT. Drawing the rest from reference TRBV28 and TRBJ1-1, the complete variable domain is DVKVTQSSRYLVKRTGEKVFLECVQDMDHENMFWYRQDPGLGLRLIYFSYDVKMKEKGDIPEGYSVSREKKERFSLILESASTNQTSMYLCASSFIGQGNGNTEAFFGQGTRLTVV.

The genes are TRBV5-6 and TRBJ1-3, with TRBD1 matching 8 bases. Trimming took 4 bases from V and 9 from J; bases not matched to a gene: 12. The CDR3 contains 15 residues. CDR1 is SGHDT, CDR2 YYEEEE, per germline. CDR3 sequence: CASSPQGAPISTIYF. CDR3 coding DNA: TGTGCCAGCAGCCCGCAGGGGGCTCCGATAAGCACCATATATTTT.

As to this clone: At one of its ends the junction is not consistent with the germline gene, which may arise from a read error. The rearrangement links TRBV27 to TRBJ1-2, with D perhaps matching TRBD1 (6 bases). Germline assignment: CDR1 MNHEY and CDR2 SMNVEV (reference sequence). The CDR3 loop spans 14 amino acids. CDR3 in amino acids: CASRQGPPGYGCTF. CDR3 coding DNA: TGTGCCAGCAGACAGGGACCTCCCGGCTATGGCTGCACCTTC.

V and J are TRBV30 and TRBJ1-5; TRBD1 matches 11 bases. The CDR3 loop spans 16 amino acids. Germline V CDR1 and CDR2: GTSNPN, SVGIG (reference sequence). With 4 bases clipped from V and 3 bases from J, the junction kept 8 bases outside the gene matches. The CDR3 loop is CAWTLTGQGDNQPQHF. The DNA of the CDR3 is TGTGCCTGGACCCTTACGGGACAGGGGGACAATCAGCCCCAGCATTTT.

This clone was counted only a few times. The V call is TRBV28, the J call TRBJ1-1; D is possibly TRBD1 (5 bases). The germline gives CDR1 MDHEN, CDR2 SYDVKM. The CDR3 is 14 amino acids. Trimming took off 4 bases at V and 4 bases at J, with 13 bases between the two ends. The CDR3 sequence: CASSSEVGGTEAFF. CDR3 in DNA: TGTGCCAGCAGTTCCGAGGTGGGGGGCACTGAAGCTTTCTTT.

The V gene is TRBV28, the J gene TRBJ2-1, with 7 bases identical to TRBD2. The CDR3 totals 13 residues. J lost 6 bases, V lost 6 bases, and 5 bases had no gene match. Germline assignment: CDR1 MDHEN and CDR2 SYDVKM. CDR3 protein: CASRTASGNEQFF. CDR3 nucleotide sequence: TGTGCCAGCAGGACGGCTAGCGGCAATGAGCAGTTCTTC.

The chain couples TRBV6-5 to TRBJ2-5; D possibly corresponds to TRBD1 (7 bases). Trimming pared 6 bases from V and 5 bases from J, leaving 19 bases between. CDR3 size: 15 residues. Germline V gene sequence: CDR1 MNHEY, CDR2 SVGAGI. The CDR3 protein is CASSRGVGSGETQYF. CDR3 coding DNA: TGTGCCAGCAGCAGGGGGGTCGGGAGCGGGGAGACCCAGTACTTC.

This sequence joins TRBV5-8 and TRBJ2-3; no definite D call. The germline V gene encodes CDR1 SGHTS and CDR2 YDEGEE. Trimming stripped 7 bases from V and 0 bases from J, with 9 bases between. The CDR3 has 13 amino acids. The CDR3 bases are TGTGCCAGCGCCCCTAGAAGCACAGATACGCAGTATTTT. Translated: CASAPRSTDTQYF. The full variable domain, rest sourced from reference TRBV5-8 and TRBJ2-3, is EAGVTQSPTHLIKTRGQQATLRCSPISGHTSVYWYQQALGLGLQFLLWYDEGEERNRGNFPPRFSGRQFPNYSSELNVNALELEDSALYLCASAPRSTDTQYFGPGTRLTVL.

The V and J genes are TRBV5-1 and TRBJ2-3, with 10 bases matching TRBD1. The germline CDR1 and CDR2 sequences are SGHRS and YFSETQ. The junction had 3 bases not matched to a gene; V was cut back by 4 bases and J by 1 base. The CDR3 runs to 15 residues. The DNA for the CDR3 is TGCGCCAGCAGCACCGGGACAGGGGGCACAGATACGCAGTATTTT. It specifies CASSTGTGGTDTQYF. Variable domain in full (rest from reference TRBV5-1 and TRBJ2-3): KAGVTQTPRYLIKTRGQQVTLSCSPISGHRSVSWYQQTPGQGLQFLFEYFSETQRNKGNFPGRFSGRQFSNSRSEMNVSTLELGDSALYLCASSTGTGGTDTQYFGPGTRLTVL.

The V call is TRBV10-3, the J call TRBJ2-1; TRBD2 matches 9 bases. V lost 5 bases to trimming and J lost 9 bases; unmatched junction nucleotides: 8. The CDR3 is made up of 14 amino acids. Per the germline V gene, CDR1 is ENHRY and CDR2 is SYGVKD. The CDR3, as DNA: TGTGCCATCAGTTCTAGCGGGAAAGAGGGTGAGCAGTTCTTC. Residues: CAISSSGKEGEQFF.

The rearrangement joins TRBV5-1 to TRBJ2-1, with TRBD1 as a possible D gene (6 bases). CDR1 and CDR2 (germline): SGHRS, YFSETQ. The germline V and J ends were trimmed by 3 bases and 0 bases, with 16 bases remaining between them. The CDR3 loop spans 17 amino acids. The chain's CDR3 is CASSWPSGTLSYNEQFF. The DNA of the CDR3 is TGCGCCAGCAGCTGGCCCTCCGGGACACTCTCCTACAATGAGCAGTTCTTC.

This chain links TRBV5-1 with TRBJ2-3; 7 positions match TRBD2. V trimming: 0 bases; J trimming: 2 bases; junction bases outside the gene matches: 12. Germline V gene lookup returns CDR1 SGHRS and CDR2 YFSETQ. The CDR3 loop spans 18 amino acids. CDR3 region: CASSLVPLAVRSTDTQYF. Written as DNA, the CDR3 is TGCGCCAGCAGCTTGGTACCGCTAGCGGTCAGATCCACAGATACGCAGTATTTT.

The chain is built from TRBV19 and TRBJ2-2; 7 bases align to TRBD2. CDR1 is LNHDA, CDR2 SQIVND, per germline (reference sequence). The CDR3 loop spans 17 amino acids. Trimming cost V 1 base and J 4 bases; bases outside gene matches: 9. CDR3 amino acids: CASSIARLADFTGELFF. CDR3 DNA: TGTGCCAGTAGTATAGCTAGGCTAGCGGACTTCACCGGGGAGCTGTTTTTT. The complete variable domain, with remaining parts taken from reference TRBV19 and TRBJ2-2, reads DGGITQSPKYLFRKEGQNVTLSCEQNLNHDAMYWYRQDPGQGLRLIYYSQIVNDFQKGDIAEGYSVSREKKESFPLTVTSAQKNPTAFYLCASSIARLADFTGELFFGEGSRLTVL.

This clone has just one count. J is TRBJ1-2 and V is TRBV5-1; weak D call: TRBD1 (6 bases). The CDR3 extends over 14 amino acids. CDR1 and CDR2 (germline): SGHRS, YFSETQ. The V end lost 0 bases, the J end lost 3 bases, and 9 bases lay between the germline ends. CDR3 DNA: TGCGCCAGCAGCTTGGAACAGGGCTACTATGGCTACACCTTC. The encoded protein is CASSLEQGYYGYTF.